Shown below are 22 T cell receptor beta chains from a single sample sequenced in a study of beta chain features in type 1 diabetes. Isolated RNA was reverse transcribed in full, so expressed TCRB transcripts were sequenced. Sequenced by immunoSEQ multiplex PCR; TCRdb stores in-frame clones only, minus some. The repertoire has 200,000 to 250,000 clones, approximately 10% of them found once; the top ten carry over 1%. Source material: central memory CD4+ T cells from blood. The receptor source for this set is a man younger than 35 in good health.

V is TRBV7-9 and J is TRBJ2-7; TRBD1 aligns across 7 bases. The V segment lost 1 base and the J segment 5 bases; nucleotides outside the gene matches: 8. Per germline, CDR1 SEHNR and CDR2 FQNEAQ (reference sequence). The CDR3 loop spans 15 amino acids. DNA of the CDR3: TGTGCCAGCAGCTTAGTATCGGTGACAGGGAACGAGCAGTACTTC. Its translation: CASSLVSVTGNEQYF.

This clone was detected a few times. CDR3 sequence: CASSLAALGDREAFF. CDR3 bases: TGTGCCAGCAGCTTAGCGGCGCTTGGCGACAGGGAAGCTTTCTTT. The chain employs TRBV7-2 and TRBJ1-1; D possibly corresponds to TRBD1 (6 bases). Germline V lookup: CDR1 SGHTA, CDR2 FQGNSA. The CDR3 extends over 15 amino acids. Deletions cut 0 bases from V and 8 bases from J, with 16 bases between. The complete variable domain, with remaining parts taken from reference TRBV7-2 and TRBJ1-1, reads GAGVSQSPSNKVTEKGKDVELRCDPISGHTALYWYRQSLGQGLEFLIYFQGNSAPDKSGLPSDRFSAERTGGSVSTLTIQRTQQEDSAVYLCASSLAALGDREAFFGQGTRLTVV.

This sequence joins TRBV19 and TRBJ1-2; a weak D match, TRBD1 (5 bases). The CDR3 covers 15 residues. V was clipped by 8 bases and J by 4 bases, with 20 bases between them. Looked up from germline, CDR1 is LNHDA and CDR2 is SQIVND (reference sequence). CDR3 nucleotides: TGTGCCAGTGAATCCCGAAGGGACGGCTTCTATGGCTACACCTTC. It yields the protein CASESRRDGFYGYTF. Full variable domain (missing parts from reference TRBV19 and TRBJ1-2): DGGITQSPKYLFRKEGQNVTLSCEQNLNHDAMYWYRQDPGQGLRLIYYSQIVNDFQKGDIAEGYSVSREKKESFPLTVTSAQKNPTAFYLCASESRRDGFYGYTFGSGTRLTVV.

A note on this clone: This may arise from a read error, as a much more abundant clone is one base away. The V gene is TRBV27, the J gene TRBJ1-5; D not certain. Trimming took 7 bases from V and 0 from J, leaving 7 bases between them. Per germline, CDR1 MNHEY and CDR2 SMNVEV (reference sequence). The CDR3 loop spans 13 amino acids. The CDR3 sequence is CASKRDSNQPQHF. For the CDR3, the DNA is TGTGCCAGCAAACGGGATAGCAATCAGCCCCAGCATTTT.

This clone was recorded a few times. J is TRBJ1-5 and V is TRBV20-1, with unresolved D. The CDR3 length is 10 residues. Germline V gene sequence: CDR1 DFQATT, CDR2 SNEGSKA (reference sequence). Trimming removed 5 bases from V and 7 bases from J, with 6 bases in between. The CDR3 loop is CSAGLQPQHF. The CDR3 DNA reads as TGCAGTGCTGGGCTACAGCCCCAGCATTTT.

This chain uses TRBV5-1 with TRBJ2-7; TRBD1 or TRBD2 may be the D gene (5 bases each). In germline, CDR1 is SGHRS, CDR2 YFSETQ. The CDR3 extends over 14 amino acids. The V end lost 2 bases, the J end lost 6 bases, and 15 bases lay between the germline ends. The CDR3 nucleotides read TGCGCCAGCAGCTTAAGTGGGACGACTGCCGAGCAGTACTTC. Its translation: CASSLSGTTAEQYF.

The table lists this clone with a few counts. The chain joins TRBV19 to TRBJ2-5; D possibly matches TRBD1 or TRBD2 (5 bases each). Deletions cut 3 bases from V and 5 bases from J, with 10 bases between. This CDR3 has 13 amino acids. Germline lookup yields CDR1 LNHDA and CDR2 SQIVND (reference sequence). The CDR3 spells CASSIPGTETQYF. The CDR3 DNA reads TGTGCCAGTAGTATTCCAGGGACGGAGACCCAGTACTTC. Full variable domain (outside the CDR3, taken from reference TRBV19 and TRBJ2-5): DGGITQSPKYLFRKEGQNVTLSCEQNLNHDAMYWYRQDPGQGLRLIYYSQIVNDFQKGDIAEGYSVSREKKESFPLTVTSAQKNPTAFYLCASSIPGTETQYFGPGTRLLVL.

The J gene is TRBJ1-3, the V gene TRBV14; D not resolved. The V and J ends lost 1 base and 1 base respectively, with 5 bases between them. The CDR3 is 14 amino acids. Germline V gene sequence: CDR1 SGHDN, CDR2 FVKESK. The CDR3 nucleotides are TGTGCCAGCAGCCAAGGTAGTTCTGGAAACACCATATATTTT. Encoded protein: CASSQGSSGNTIYF.

The chain's CDR3 is CAWSEGLAGYEQYF. Here the CDR3 DNA reads TGTGCCTGGAGTGAAGGACTAGCGGGATACGAGCAGTACTTC. The gene calls are TRBV30 and TRBJ2-5; TRBD2 matches 12 bases. The DNA end is more similar to TRBJ2-7, so the J call may be wrong. The CDR3 is 14 residues long. CDR1 is GTSNPN, CDR2 SVGIG, per germline (reference sequence).

This clone appeared a few times. J is TRBJ2-3 and V is TRBV28; no firm D call. The V gene lost 6 bases and the J gene lost 5 bases, with 9 bases spanning the gap. The CDR3 contains 12 residues. Germline V gene data show CDR1 as MDHEN and CDR2 as SYDVKM. The CDR3 coding sequence is TGTGCCAGCAGCCAGGTTGAAGATACGCAGTATTTT. Residues: CASSQVEDTQYF.

In its sample, this clone was seen many times. This probably arose from a read error, given a far larger clone one base away. This chain connects TRBV4-1 to TRBJ2-1; 12 positions agree with TRBD2. Per germline, CDR1 MGHRA and CDR2 YSYEKL. The V gene end was trimmed by 6 bases and the J gene end by 6 bases; junction bases not matched to a gene: 6. This CDR3 spans 15 amino acids. CDR3 in amino acids: CASRRGLAGSNEQFF. CDR3 sequence (DNA): TGCGCCAGCAGGCGCGGACTAGCGGGGAGCAATGAGCAGTTCTTC.

This chain uses TRBV10-3 with TRBJ1-1, with D maybe TRBD1 (6 bases). From germline, CDR1 is ENHRY and CDR2 SYGVKD. Deletions cut 6 bases from V and 0 bases from J, with 11 bases between. The CDR3 contains 14 residues. The CDR3 nucleotides are TGTGCCATCAGAAAAACAGGGTTGAACACTGAAGCTTTCTTT. Protein sequence: CAIRKTGLNTEAFF.

With respect to this clone: Other DNA sequences in this specimen translate into the identical CDR3. J is TRBJ2-7 and V is TRBV2; weak D call: TRBD1 (6 bases). This CDR3 spans 12 amino acids. CDR1 SNHLY and CDR2 FYNNEI come from the germline V gene. V lost 4 bases to trimming and J lost 6 bases, with 10 bases between them. The CDR3 DNA follows: TGTGCCAGCAGTGTTCAAGGGGGCGAGCAGTACTTC. Translated, it gives CASSVQGGEQYF.

The chain has TRBV7-8 and TRBJ1-2; 8 nucleotides align to TRBD1. J gave up 3 bases and V 4 bases, and 7 bases lay outside the gene matches. Germline V gene lookup returns CDR1 SGHVS and CDR2 FQNEAQ. The CDR3 spans 15 residues. The CDR3 reads CASSSRTGRDYGYTF. CDR3 DNA: TGTGCCAGCAGCTCCCGGACAGGGAGGGACTATGGCTACACCTTC.

The rearrangement links TRBV7-2 to TRBJ2-4; 8 nucleotides agree with TRBD1. Germline CDR1 is SGHTA and CDR2 is FQGNSA. There are 16 residues in the CDR3. Trimming at V came to 5 bases and at J to 8 bases, leaving 14 bases not matched to a gene. The CDR3 reads CASSPVRTGTPYIQYF. CDR3 bases: TGTGCCAGCAGCCCAGTGAGGACAGGGACGCCATACATTCAGTACTTC.

V and J are TRBV29-1 and TRBJ2-3; possible D gene TRBD2, 5 bases. The CDR3 consists of 14 residues. Germline assignment: CDR1 SQVTM and CDR2 ANQGSEA. Trimming removed 7 bases at V and 5 bases at J, with 19 bases between. The DNA of the CDR3 is TGCAGCGAGCGGCCCCGCGGTATGGGAGATACGCAGTATTTT. Translation: CSERPRGMGDTQYF.

This chain joins TRBV30 and TRBJ1-2; 10 bases line up with TRBD1. The length of the CDR3 is 13 residues. CDR1 and CDR2 (germline): GTSNPN, SVGIG (reference sequence). J gave up 7 bases and V 3 bases, and 5 bases lay outside the gene matches. The DNA of the CDR3 is TGTGCCTGGAGCGAGGACAGGGGGATTGGCTACACCTTC. Translating gives CAWSEDRGIGYTF. Supplemented by reference TRBV30 and TRBJ1-2, the full variable domain reads SQTIHQWPATLVQPVGSPLSLECTVEGTSNPNLYWYRQAAGRGLQLLFYSVGIGQISSEVPQNLSASRPQDRQFILSSKKLLLSDSGFYLCAWSEDRGIGYTFGSGTRLTVV.

V usage is TRBV7-9 and J usage is TRBJ2-1; TRBD1 matches 9 bases. Trimming took 4 bases from V and 0 from J; bases not matched to a gene: 1. Germline V gene lookup returns CDR1 SEHNR and CDR2 FQNEAQ (reference sequence). The CDR3 length is 15 residues. CDR3 nucleotides: TGTGCCAGCAGCTCGGACAGGGGCTCCTACAATGAGCAGTTCTTC. This codes for CASSSDRGSYNEQFF.

There are a few counts of this clone. This chain connects TRBV29-1 to TRBJ1-5, with a weak D call TRBD1 (5 bases). This CDR3 is 13 amino acids long. V shed 6 bases and J shed 7 bases, with 16 bases lying between them. Germline V gene data show CDR1 as SQVTM and CDR2 as ANQGSEA. This chain's CDR3 is CSVQKGSGQPQHF. The CDR3 DNA is TGCAGCGTCCAAAAGGGGAGCGGGCAGCCCCAGCATTTT.

Notes on this clone: This may be a read error: a much more frequent sequence differs by one nucleotide. The identical CDR3 is also encoded by other nucleotide sequences in the sample. This chain connects TRBV6-6 to TRBJ2-7; D possibly corresponds to TRBD1 (7 bases). V was clipped by 5 bases and J by 6 bases, with 20 bases between them. The germline V gene has CDR1 MNHNY and CDR2 SVGAGI (reference sequence). The CDR3 is made up of 15 amino acids. The CDR3 region has the DNA TGTGCCAGCAGTGACACACATGCAGGGGGGCCCGAGCAGTACTTC. Its protein product is CASSDTHAGGPEQYF.

The rearrangement uses TRBV29-1 and TRBJ2-7; no definite D call. CDR3 size: 14 residues. Germline lookup yields CDR1 SQVTM and CDR2 ANQGSEA. The V gene lost 0 bases and the J gene lost 0 bases, with 9 bases spanning the gap. CDR3 protein: CSVEEAAFSYEQYF. The CDR3 DNA is TGCAGCGTTGAAGAGGCGGCGTTCTCCTACGAGCAGTACTTC.

This chain joins TRBV19 and TRBJ2-7, with a possible D match to TRBD2 (6 bases). The CDR3 runs to 11 residues. Trimming took off 8 bases at V and 7 bases at J, with 12 bases between the two ends. Looked up from germline, CDR1 is LNHDA and CDR2 is SQIVND (reference sequence). The CDR3 here is CASQGGEEQYF. CDR3 coding DNA: TGTGCCAGTCAAGGAGGGGAGGAGCAGTACTTC.